This TCR beta chain was identified during a study of blood T cells in healthy people across ages. Trimming removed 4 bases from V and 7 bases from J; junction bases left unmatched: 9. The germline V gene has CDR1 LGHDT and CDR2 YNNKEL (reference sequence). This CDR3 is built from 15 residues. Using a J-beta primer mix together with a sample-barcoded 5' primer, a second PCR was run for roughly 6 to 12 cycles. Every sample gave at least 3 million paired-end reads containing CDR3. Using its own MiXCR run on the 5' RACE reads, TCRdb lists one record per CDR3 protein. The sample holds some 1.8 million distinct CDR3 sequences; roughly 43% are singletons and the top ten take about 21%. The donors, all healthy, were Caucasians living in Russia, aged roughly 6 to 95.

The receptor comes from a human donor in good health. The gene calls are TRBV3-1 and TRBJ1-1, with TRBD1 matching over 10 bases. The specimen was blood. For the CDR3, the DNA is TGTGCCAGCAGCCGCACGACAGGGGGCAATGGTGAAGCTTTCTTT. Amino acids: CASSRTTGGNGEAFF.